This T cell receptor beta chain comes out of a study of vaccination effects on CD4 cells after COVID-19. CDR1 and CDR2 (germline): SGHTA, FQGNSA. The CDR3 sequence is 16 residues long. The trim removed 1 base at V and 2 bases at J, leaving 3 bases unmatched. Only one count was recorded for this clone. Antigen specificity is unknown. Sequencing in the ViraFEST assay came after antigen-specific CD4+ T cells had been expanded with viral peptide pools, which were used to stimulate PBMC. Following 10 days of culture, CD4+ T cells were isolated. Negative nucleocapsid antibody tests before and after vaccination confirmed no previous SARS-CoV-2 infection. Measured with immunoSEQ multiplex PCR; TCRdb has only the in-frame clones, and not every one. The data hold about 43,000 clones, with around three quarters observed a single time.

The sequenced sample was CD4+ T cells from PBMCs cultured with SARS-CoV-2 spike peptides, obtained before COVID-19 vaccination. The sequence was collected from a human donor who received a COVID-19 vaccine. The V gene is TRBV7-2, the J gene TRBJ2-3, with 10 bases that match TRBD2. CDR3 DNA: TGTGCCAGCAGCTTAGAGCTAGCGGGGGCCACAGATACGCAGTATTTT. It is translated as CASSLELAGATDTQYF.